The 27 T cell receptor beta chains below were found in one sample sequenced in a study of T-cell memory formation after mild COVID-19. One entry per CDR3 protein, called by TCRdb with MiXCR from the 5' RACE reads. The data contain tens of thousands of distinct CDR3 sequences, 15% to 20% of them singletons. The sample was PBMCs or a T cell subset sorted from them (not recorded which). Source of these receptors: an adult woman who had mild COVID-19 (a few samples of this study predate the infection). Cell type and time point are not known.

This clonotype occurred a few times. This chain connects TRBV24-1 to TRBJ2-7, with D perhaps matching TRBD2 (6 bases). The CDR3 runs 16 residues. Trimming removed 3 bases at V and 6 bases at J, with 20 bases between. Germline loops: CDR1 KGHDR, CDR2 SFDVKD. The CDR3 spells CATSDPRVSAGGEQYF. The DNA for the CDR3 is TGTGCCACCAGTGATCCGCGGGTTTCAGCGGGTGGCGAGCAGTACTTC.

The rearrangement uses TRBV15 and TRBJ2-6; maybe TRBD2 (6 bases). V was pared by 2 bases and J by 3 bases, with 14 bases between. The germline V gene has CDR1 LNHNV and CDR2 YYDKDF (reference sequence). The CDR3 loop spans 17 amino acids. In DNA, the CDR3 is TGTGCCACCAGCAGACCTTCGCTAGCGTATGGGGCCAACGTCCTGACTTTC. Its protein is CATSRPSLAYGANVLTF.

The chain joins TRBV18 to TRBJ2-7; D remains ambiguous. V was pared by 3 bases and J by 6 bases, with 9 bases between. Germline V gene data show CDR1 as KGHSH and CDR2 as LQKENI. The CDR3 runs 12 residues. DNA for the CDR3: TGTGCCAGCTCACCCGCAGGCACCGAGCAGTACTTC. It translates to CASSPAGTEQYF.

This clonotype occurred a few times. The CDR3 loop reads CASSWGEDLYGYTF. In nucleotides, the CDR3 is TGCGCCAGCAGCTGGGGAGAGGACCTCTATGGCTACACCTTC. The chain is built from TRBV5-1 and TRBJ1-2; D uncertain. The germline CDR1 and CDR2 sequences are SGHRS and YFSETQ. Trimming shortened V by 3 bases and J by 4 bases, and 13 bases separated the two germline ends. The CDR3 length is 14 residues.

This clonotype has only a few counts. The rearrangement links TRBV25-1 to TRBJ1-2; D gene ambiguous. The V and J ends lost 4 bases and 7 bases respectively, with 4 bases between them. CDR1 is MGHDK, CDR2 SYGVNS, per germline. CDR3 length: 10 residues. CDR3 nucleotides: TGTGCCAGCAGTGGCCGTGGCTACACCTTC. This translates into CASSGRGYTF.

This clonotype was seen a handful of times. The J gene is TRBJ2-2, the V gene TRBV4-3; D perhaps matches TRBD1 (5 bases). CDR3 length: 14 residues. Trimming removed 4 bases at V and 1 base at J, with 7 bases between. In germline, CDR1 is LGHNA, CDR2 YSLEER. The CDR3 loop is CASSPTENTGELFF. As DNA, the CDR3 is TGCGCCAGCAGCCCGACAGAGAACACCGGGGAGCTGTTTTTT.

The chain combines TRBV7-3 with TRBJ2-3, with D perhaps being TRBD1 or TRBD2 (5 bases each). Trimming pared 5 bases from V and 0 bases from J, leaving 18 bases between. Germline loops: CDR1 SGHTA, CDR2 FQGTGA. The CDR3 totals 17 residues. The CDR3 coding sequence is TGTGCCAGCAGCATAGGCTTTGGGGGACCTAGCACAGATACGCAGTATTTT. Its protein product is CASSIGFGGPSTDTQYF.

The chain couples TRBV5-1 to TRBJ2-3; 10 bases map to TRBD1. CDR3 size: 14 residues. CDR1 is SGHRS, CDR2 YFSETQ, per germline. V was clipped by 4 bases and J by 5 bases; unmatched bases: 4. DNA of the CDR3: TGCGCCAGCAGCATAGGACAGGGGGAAGATACGCAGTATTTT. This gives the protein CASSIGQGEDTQYF.

The V and J genes are TRBV29-1 and TRBJ1-1, with unresolved D. Trimming pared 4 bases from V and 0 bases from J, leaving 12 bases between. This CDR3 is built from 14 residues. Germline V gives CDR1 SQVTM, CDR2 ANQGSEA. This CDR3 is CSVGSPVLNTEAFF. In DNA form, the CDR3 reads TGCAGCGTTGGGAGTCCGGTATTGAACACTGAAGCTTTCTTT. Looking up the rest from reference TRBV29-1 and TRBJ1-1 gives the full variable domain: SAVISQKPSRDICQRGTSLTIQCQVDSQVTMMFWYRQQPGQSLTLIATANQGSEATYESGFVIDKFPISRPNLTFSTLTVSNMSPEDSSIYLCSVGSPVLNTEAFFGQGTRLTVV.

This clonotype was seen repeatedly, ten times or more. The chain links TRBV4-3 to TRBJ2-3; no clear D. The CDR3 extends over 15 amino acids. The V end was cut by 3 bases, the J end by 6 bases, with 16 bases between. The germline V gene has CDR1 LGHNA and CDR2 YSLEER. CDR3: CASSQTPGLMDTQYF. Written as DNA, the CDR3 is TGCGCCAGCAGCCAGACCCCGGGCCTCATGGATACGCAGTATTTT.

V and J are TRBV7-6 and TRBJ2-1; 14 bases map to TRBD2. The CDR3 is 18 residues long. Looked up from germline, CDR1 is SGHVS and CDR2 is FNYEAQ. Unmatched junction bases numbered 6, after V lost 4 bases and J lost 1 base. The CDR3 nucleotides are TGTGCCAGCAGCTCAGGACTAGCGGGGGGCCCGTCCTACAATGAGCAGTTCTTC. It encodes CASSSGLAGGPSYNEQFF.

This clonotype was seen a few times. This sequence joins TRBV7-8 and TRBJ2-5; weak D call: TRBD2 (5 bases). The germline V gene encodes CDR1 SGHVS and CDR2 FQNEAQ. The ends were cut back, 1 base at V and 5 bases at J, with 5 bases in the middle. This CDR3 is 12 amino acids long. CDR3 DNA sequence: TGTGCCAGCAGCTTAGTAGCGGAGACCCAGTACTTC. Protein product: CASSLVAETQYF.

This clonotype has a handful of counts. The V gene is TRBV7-2, the J gene TRBJ2-7; possible D gene TRBD1, 5 bases. CDR1 is SGHTA and CDR2 is FQGNSA in the germline V gene. This CDR3 has 14 residues. V lost 3 bases and J lost 0, with 9 bases in between. DNA of the CDR3: TGTGCCAGCAGCTTGTCCCAGGGCTCCTACGAGCAGTACTTC. It is translated as CASSLSQGSYEQYF.

Only one count was recorded for this clonotype. The chain is built from TRBV5-1 and TRBJ2-1; TRBD1 matches at 10 bases. There are 15 residues in the CDR3. Germline V gives CDR1 SGHRS, CDR2 YFSETQ. The trim removed 1 base at V and 5 bases at J, leaving 3 bases unmatched. CDR3 nucleotide sequence: TGCGCCAGCAGCTTGAGACAGGGGGCGGACAATGAGCAGTTCTTC. Residues: CASSLRQGADNEQFF. Based on the CDR3 plus reference TRBV5-1 and TRBJ2-1, the full variable domain is KAGVTQTPRYLIKTRGQQVTLSCSPISGHRSVSWYQQTPGQGLQFLFEYFSETQRNKGNFPGRFSGRQFSNSRSEMNVSTLELGDSALYLCASSLRQGADNEQFFGPGTRLTVL.

This sequence joins TRBV24-1 and TRBJ2-1; 8 bases line up with TRBD1. This CDR3 has 13 amino acids. The V gene's germline CDR1 is KGHDR and CDR2 SFDVKD. Trimming at V came to 11 bases and at J to 2 bases, leaving 4 bases not matched to a gene. In DNA form, the CDR3 reads TGTGCCAGCCAGGGGGCTACCTACAATGAGCAGTTCTTC. As protein: CASQGATYNEQFF.

The sample holds many counts of this clonotype. This chain joins TRBV12-3 or TRBV12-4 and TRBJ2-5; D gene ambiguous. Trimming removed 0 bases at V and 2 bases at J, with 10 bases between. The CDR3 covers 15 residues. CDR3 in DNA: TGTGCCAGCAGTTTAGCTCCCAGCATTCAAGAGACCCAGTACTTC. This gives the protein CASSLAPSIQETQYF.

V and J are TRBV5-1 and TRBJ1-1; no firm D call. The germline CDR1 and CDR2 sequences are SGHRS and YFSETQ. The CDR3 sequence is 14 residues long. V lost 2 bases and J 1 base, leaving 9 bases between the germline ends. CDR3 residues: CASSLPHPNTEAFF. The CDR3 DNA follows: TGCGCCAGCAGCTTACCCCATCCGAACACTGAAGCTTTCTTT.

The rearrangement links TRBV9 to TRBJ1-1, with TRBD1 as a possible D gene (6 bases). The CDR3 has 15 residues. The V gene lost 4 bases and the J gene lost 1 base, with 14 bases spanning the gap. Germline CDR1 is SGDLS and CDR2 is YYNGEE. The CDR3 is CASSSPGGGNTEAFF. CDR3 nucleotide sequence: TGTGCCAGCAGCTCCCCCGGGGGCGGGAACACTGAAGCTTTCTTT.

This clonotype showed up just once. V gene TRBV30 combines with J gene TRBJ1-1; possible D gene TRBD1, 5 bases. CDR3 length equals 14 residues. The germline V gene has CDR1 GTSNPN and CDR2 SVGIG (reference sequence). V lost 2 bases and J 2 bases, leaving 12 bases between the germline ends. CDR3 amino acids: CAWSWDPGNTEAFF. The CDR3, as DNA: TGTGCCTGGAGTTGGGACCCCGGAAACACTGAAGCTTTCTTT.

This clonotype appeared a few times. This chain uses TRBV20-1 with TRBJ2-1, with 8 bases matching TRBD1. Losses at the gene ends were 4 bases for V and 7 bases for J; bases not matched to a gene: 15. Germline loops: CDR1 DFQATT, CDR2 SNEGSKA (reference sequence). This CDR3 has 16 residues. The CDR3 region has the DNA TGCAGTGCTACTACAACGTGGCAGGGGGCTAGAAATGAGCAGTTCTTC. It specifies CSATTTWQGARNEQFF.

This clonotype occurred a few times. The chain is built from TRBV29-1 and TRBJ2-6; 9 bases are shared with TRBD1. Germline CDR1 is SQVTM and CDR2 is ANQGSEA. The CDR3 runs 16 residues. The V gene end was trimmed by 4 bases and the J gene end by 2 bases; junction bases not matched to a gene: 6. For the CDR3, the DNA is TGCAGCGTTGTTTGGACAGGGGATGCTGGGGCCAACGTCCTGACTTTC. It translates to CSVVWTGDAGANVLTF.

This clonotype was seen once. The gene calls are TRBV10-2 and TRBJ2-1, with 9 nucleotides matching TRBD2. V lost 8 bases and J lost 5; bases outside the gene matches: 4. This CDR3 has 13 residues. Germline CDR1 reads WSHSY; CDR2 reads SAAADI. The CDR3 region has the DNA TGCGCCAGCCAGACTAGCGGTAACAATGAGCAGTTCTTC. Translation gives CASQTSGNNEQFF.

This chain links TRBV9 with TRBJ1-1, with no clear D. Germline V lookup: CDR1 SGDLS, CDR2 YYNGEE. V was shortened by 4 bases and J by 0 bases, with 7 bases between the two germline ends. This CDR3 region has 13 residues. CDR3 amino acids: CASSPPLNTEAFF. The CDR3, as DNA: TGTGCCAGCAGCCCACCATTGAACACTGAAGCTTTCTTT.

The genes are TRBV24-1 and TRBJ2-2; D is unresolved. CDR1 and CDR2 from the germline V gene are KGHDR and SFDVKD. There are 16 residues in the CDR3. Trimming pared 2 bases from V and 6 bases from J, leaving 15 bases between. The CDR3 DNA is TGTGCCACCAGTGATTCCCAGACTGGGTTGGCCGGGGAGCTGTTTTTT. It yields the protein CATSDSQTGLAGELFF.

This clonotype turned up a few times. The V gene is TRBV30, the J gene TRBJ2-5; 8 nucleotides line up with TRBD1. The CDR3 runs 13 residues. The junction had 0 bases not matched to a gene; V was cut back by 2 bases and J by 1 base. Germline values: CDR1 GTSNPN, CDR2 SVGIG (reference sequence). The CDR3 DNA reads as TGTGCCTGGAGTCAGGGGGCCCAAGAGACCCAGTACTTC. Translated, it gives CAWSQGAQETQYF.

This clonotype was seen a few times. The chain uses TRBV20-1 and TRBJ2-7, with 11 positions matching TRBD2. Unmatched junction bases numbered 10, after V lost 6 bases and J lost 6 bases. The CDR3 runs 14 residues. The germline gives CDR1 DFQATT, CDR2 SNEGSKA (reference sequence). The CDR3 DNA is TGCAGTGCGGAACTAGCGGGAGACCGGGGCGAGCAGTACTTC. The encoded protein is CSAELAGDRGEQYF.

The chain joins TRBV5-5 to TRBJ2-7; D gene unclear. V lost 5 bases and J lost 0, with 3 bases in between. Germline CDR1 SGHKS, CDR2 YYEKEE (reference sequence). The CDR3 totals 11 residues. The CDR3 reads CASRSSYEQYF. In nucleotides, the CDR3 is TGTGCCAGCAGGAGCTCCTACGAGCAGTACTTC.